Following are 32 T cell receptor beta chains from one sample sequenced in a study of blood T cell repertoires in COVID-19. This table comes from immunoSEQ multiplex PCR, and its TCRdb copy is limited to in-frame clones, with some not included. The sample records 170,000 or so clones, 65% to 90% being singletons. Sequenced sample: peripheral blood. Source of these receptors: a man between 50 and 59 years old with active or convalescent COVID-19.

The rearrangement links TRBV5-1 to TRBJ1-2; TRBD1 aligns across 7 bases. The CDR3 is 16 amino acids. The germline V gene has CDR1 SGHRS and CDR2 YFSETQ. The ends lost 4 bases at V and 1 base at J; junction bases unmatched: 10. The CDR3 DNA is TGCGCCAGCAGCATAGGGACAGACTGGTTTAACTATGGCTACACCTTC. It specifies CASSIGTDWFNYGYTF.

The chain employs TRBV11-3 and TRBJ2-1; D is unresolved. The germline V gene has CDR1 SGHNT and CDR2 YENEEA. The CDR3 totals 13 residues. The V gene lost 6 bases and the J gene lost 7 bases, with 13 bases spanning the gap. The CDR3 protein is CASSPKVGNEQFF. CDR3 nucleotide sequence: TGTGCCAGCAGTCCAAAGGTCGGGAATGAGCAGTTCTTC.

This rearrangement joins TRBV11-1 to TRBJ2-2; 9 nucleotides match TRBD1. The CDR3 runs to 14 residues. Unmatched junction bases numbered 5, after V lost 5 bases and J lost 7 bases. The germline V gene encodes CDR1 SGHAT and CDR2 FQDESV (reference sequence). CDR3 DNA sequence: TGTGCCAGCAGCACGGGACAGGGAGACGGGGAGCTGTTTTTT. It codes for CASSTGQGDGELFF.

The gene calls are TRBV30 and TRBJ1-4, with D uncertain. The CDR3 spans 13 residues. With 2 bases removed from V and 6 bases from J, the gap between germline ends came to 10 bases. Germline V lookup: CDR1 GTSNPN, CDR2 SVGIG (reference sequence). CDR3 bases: TGTGCCTGGAGTAGAGGATTTGATGAAAAACTGTTTTTT. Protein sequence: CAWSRGFDEKLFF.

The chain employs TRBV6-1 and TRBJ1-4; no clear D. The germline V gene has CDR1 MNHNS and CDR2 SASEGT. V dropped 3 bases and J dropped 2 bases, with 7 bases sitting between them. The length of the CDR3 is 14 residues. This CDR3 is CASSDSLTNEKLFF. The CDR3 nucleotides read TGTGCCAGCAGTGACAGTCTGACTAATGAAAAACTGTTTTTT.

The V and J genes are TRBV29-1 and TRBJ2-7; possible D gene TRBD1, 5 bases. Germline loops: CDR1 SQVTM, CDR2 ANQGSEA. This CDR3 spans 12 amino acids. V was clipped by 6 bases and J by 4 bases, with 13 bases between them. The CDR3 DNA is TGCAGCGTGGACATTATCGGGTACGAGCAGTACTTC. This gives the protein CSVDIIGYEQYF.

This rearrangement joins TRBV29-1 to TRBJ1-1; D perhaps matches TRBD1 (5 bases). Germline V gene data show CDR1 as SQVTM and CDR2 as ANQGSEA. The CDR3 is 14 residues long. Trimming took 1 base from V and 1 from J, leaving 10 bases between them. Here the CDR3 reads CSVEARVGNTEAFF. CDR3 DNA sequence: TGCAGCGTTGAAGCCAGGGTGGGGAACACTGAAGCTTTCTTT. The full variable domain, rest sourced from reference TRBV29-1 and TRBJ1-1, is SAVISQKPSRDICQRGTSLTIQCQVDSQVTMMFWYRQQPGQSLTLIATANQGSEATYESGFVIDKFPISRPNLTFSTLTVSNMSPEDSSIYLCSVEARVGNTEAFFGQGTRLTVV.

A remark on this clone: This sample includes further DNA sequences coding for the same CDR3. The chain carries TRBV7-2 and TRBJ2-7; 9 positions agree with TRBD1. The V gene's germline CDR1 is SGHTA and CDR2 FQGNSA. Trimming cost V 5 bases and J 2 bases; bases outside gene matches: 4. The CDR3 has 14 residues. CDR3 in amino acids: CASSPRTGAYEQYF. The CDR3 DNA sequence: TGTGCCAGCAGCCCCCGGACAGGGGCCTACGAGCAGTACTTC.

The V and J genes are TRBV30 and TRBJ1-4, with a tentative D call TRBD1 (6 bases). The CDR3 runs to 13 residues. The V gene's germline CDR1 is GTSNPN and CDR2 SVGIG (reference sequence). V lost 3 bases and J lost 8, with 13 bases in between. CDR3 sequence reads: CAWSRGQGEKLFF. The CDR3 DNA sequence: TGTGCCTGGAGCAGGGGACAAGGGGAAAAACTGTTTTTT.

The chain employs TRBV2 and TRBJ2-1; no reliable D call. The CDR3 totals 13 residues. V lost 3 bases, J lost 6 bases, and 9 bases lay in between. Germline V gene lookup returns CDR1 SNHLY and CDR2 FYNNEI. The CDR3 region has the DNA TGTGCCAGCAGTGAGAACTTGCCCAATGAGCAGTTCTTC. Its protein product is CASSENLPNEQFF.

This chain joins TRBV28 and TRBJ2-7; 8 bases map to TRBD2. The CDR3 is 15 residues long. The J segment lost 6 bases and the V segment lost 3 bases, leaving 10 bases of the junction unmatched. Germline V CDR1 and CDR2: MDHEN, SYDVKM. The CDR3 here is CASSFLLAGTGEQYF. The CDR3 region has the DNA TGTGCCAGCAGTTTCCTTCTAGCGGGTACCGGCGAGCAGTACTTC. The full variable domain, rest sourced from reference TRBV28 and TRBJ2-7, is DVKVTQSSRYLVKRTGEKVFLECVQDMDHENMFWYRQDPGLGLRLIYFSYDVKMKEKGDIPEGYSVSREKKERFSLILESASTNQTSMYLCASSFLLAGTGEQYFGPGTRLTVT.

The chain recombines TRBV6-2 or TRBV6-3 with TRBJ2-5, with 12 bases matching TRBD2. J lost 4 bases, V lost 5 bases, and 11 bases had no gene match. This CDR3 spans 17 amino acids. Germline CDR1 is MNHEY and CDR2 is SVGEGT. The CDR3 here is CASSKTSGGTRGETQYF. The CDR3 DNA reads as TGTGCCAGCAGTAAGACTAGCGGGGGAACCAGGGGAGAGACCCAGTACTTC.

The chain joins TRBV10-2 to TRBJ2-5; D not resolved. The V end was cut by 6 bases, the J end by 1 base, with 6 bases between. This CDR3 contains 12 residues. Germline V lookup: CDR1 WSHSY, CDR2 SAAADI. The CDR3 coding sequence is TGCGCCAGCAGACGGTTCCAAGAGACCCAGTACTTC. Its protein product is CASRRFQETQYF.

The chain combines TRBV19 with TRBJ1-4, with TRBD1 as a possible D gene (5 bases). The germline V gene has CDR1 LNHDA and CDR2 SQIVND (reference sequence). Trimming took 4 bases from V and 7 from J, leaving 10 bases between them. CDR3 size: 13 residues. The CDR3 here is CASSNRQIEKLFF. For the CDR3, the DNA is TGTGCCAGTAGTAACCGACAGATTGAAAAACTGTTTTTT.

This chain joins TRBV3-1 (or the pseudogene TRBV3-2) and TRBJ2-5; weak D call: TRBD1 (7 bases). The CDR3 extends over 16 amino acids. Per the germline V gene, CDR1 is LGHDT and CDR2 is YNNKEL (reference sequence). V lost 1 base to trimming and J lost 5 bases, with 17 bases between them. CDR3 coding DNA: TGTGCCAGCAGCCAAGGGGACGGAGGGGGCGGTGAGACCCAGTACTTC. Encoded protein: CASSQGDGGGGETQYF.

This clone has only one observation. This chain's CDR3 is CASSSLAGGQDEQFF. CDR3 sequence (DNA): TGTGCCAGCAGCTCACTAGCGGGAGGCCAGGATGAGCAGTTCTTC. The V and J genes are TRBV5-4 and TRBJ2-1; 12 bases map to TRBD2. J was trimmed by 8 bases and V by 3 bases; bases with no gene match: 6. CDR3 length: 15 residues. The germline V gene encodes CDR1 SGHNT and CDR2 YYREEE (reference sequence).

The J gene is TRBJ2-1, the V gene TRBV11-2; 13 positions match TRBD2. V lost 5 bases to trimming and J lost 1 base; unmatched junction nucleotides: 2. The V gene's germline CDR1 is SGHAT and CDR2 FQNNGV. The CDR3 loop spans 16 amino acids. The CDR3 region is CASSRTSGSSYNEQFF. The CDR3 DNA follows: TGTGCCAGCAGCAGGACTAGCGGGAGTTCCTACAATGAGCAGTTCTTC.

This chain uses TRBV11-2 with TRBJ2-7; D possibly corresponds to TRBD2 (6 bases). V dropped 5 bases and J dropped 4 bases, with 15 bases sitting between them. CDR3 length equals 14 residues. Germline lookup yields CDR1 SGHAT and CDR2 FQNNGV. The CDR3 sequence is CASSTGTQPYEQYF. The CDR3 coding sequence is TGTGCCAGCAGCACCGGGACTCAGCCTTACGAGCAGTACTTC.

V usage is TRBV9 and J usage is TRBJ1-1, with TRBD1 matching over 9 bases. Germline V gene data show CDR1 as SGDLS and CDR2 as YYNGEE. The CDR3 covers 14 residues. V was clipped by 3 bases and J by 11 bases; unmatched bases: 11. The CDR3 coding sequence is TGTGCCAGCAGCGCGACAGGGGGAAACACGAGGGCTTTCTTT. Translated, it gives CASSATGGNTRAFF.

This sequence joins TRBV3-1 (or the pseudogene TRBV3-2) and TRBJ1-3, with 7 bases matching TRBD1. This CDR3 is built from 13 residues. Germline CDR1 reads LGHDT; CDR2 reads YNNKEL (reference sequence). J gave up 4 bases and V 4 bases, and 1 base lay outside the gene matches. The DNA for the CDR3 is TGTGCCAGCAGCCGGGACAGAGGAAACACCATATATTTT. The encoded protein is CASSRDRGNTIYF.

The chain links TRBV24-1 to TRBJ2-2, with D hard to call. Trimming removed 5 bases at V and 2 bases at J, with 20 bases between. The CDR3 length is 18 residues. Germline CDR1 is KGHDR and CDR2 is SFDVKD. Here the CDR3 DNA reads TGTGCCACCAGTGGGGCAGCTGGCACAAAGTCTAACACCGGGGAGCTGTTTTTT. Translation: CATSGAAGTKSNTGELFF.

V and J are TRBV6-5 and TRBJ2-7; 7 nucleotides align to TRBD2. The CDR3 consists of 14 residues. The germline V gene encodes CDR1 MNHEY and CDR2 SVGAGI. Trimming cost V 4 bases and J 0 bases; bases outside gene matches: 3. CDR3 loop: CASSFRTSSYEQYF. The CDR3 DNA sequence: TGTGCCAGCAGTTTTCGGACTAGCTCCTACGAGCAGTACTTC.

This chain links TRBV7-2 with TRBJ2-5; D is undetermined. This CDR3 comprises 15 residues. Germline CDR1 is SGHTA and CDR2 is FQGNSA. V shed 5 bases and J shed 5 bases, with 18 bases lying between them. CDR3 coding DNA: TGTGCCAGCAGCCCATTCCGGTCCCCCGGGGAGACCCAGTACTTC. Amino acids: CASSPFRSPGETQYF.

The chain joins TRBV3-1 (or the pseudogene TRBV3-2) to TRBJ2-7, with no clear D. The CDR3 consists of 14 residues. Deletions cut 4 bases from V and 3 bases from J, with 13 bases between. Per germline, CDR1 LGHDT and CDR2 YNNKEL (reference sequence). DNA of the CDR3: TGTGCCAGCAGCCCGTTCGGCGAGGTCTACGAGCAGTACTTC. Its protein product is CASSPFGEVYEQYF.

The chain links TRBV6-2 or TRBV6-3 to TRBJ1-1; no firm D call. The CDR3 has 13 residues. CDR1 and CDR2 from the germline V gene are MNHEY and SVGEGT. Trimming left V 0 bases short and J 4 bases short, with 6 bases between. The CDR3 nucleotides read TGTGCCAGCAGTTACTCGTGGAGCACTGAAGCTTTCTTT. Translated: CASSYSWSTEAFF.

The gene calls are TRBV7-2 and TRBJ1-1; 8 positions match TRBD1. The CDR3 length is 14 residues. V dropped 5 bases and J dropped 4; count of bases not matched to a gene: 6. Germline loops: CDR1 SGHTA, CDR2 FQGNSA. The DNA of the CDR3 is TGTGCCAGCAGCCTACAGGGGGGCGTCACTGAAGCTTTCTTT. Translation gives CASSLQGGVTEAFF.

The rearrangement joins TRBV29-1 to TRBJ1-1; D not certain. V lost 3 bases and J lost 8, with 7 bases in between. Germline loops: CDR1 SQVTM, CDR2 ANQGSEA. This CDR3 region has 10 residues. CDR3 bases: TGCAGCGTTGATTCCCAGGAAGCTTTCTTT. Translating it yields CSVDSQEAFF.

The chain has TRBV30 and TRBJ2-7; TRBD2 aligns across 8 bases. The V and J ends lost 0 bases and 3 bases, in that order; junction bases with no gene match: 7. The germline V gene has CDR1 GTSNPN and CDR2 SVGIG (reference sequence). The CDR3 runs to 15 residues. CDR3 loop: CAWSVGLAGHYEQYF. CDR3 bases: TGTGCCTGGAGTGTAGGCCTAGCGGGTCACTACGAGCAGTACTTC.

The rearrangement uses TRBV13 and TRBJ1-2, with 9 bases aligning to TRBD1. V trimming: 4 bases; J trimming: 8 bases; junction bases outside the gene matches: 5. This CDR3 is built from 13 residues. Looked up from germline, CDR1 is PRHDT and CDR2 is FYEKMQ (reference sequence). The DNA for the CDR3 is TGTGCCAGCAGCTCGGACAGGGGCCCGGGCTACACCTTC. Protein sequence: CASSSDRGPGYTF.

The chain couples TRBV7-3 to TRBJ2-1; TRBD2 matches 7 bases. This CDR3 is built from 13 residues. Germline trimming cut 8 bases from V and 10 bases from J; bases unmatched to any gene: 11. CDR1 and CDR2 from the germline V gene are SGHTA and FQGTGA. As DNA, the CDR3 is TGTGCCAGCGTGGCGGGAGTAGGAGGAGAGCAGTTCTTC. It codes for CASVAGVGGEQFF.

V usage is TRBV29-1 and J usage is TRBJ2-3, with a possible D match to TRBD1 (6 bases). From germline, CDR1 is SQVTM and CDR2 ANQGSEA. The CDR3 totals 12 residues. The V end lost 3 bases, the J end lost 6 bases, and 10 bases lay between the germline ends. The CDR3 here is CSVEDSLDTQYF. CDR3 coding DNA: TGCAGCGTTGAGGACAGTCTGGATACGCAGTATTTT.

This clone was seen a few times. Here the CDR3 DNA reads TGTGCCAGCACCGAGTATTCTAGCGTAGGGGTCGGAGAGACCCAGTACTTC. Translated, it gives CASTEYSSVGVGETQYF. This chain connects TRBV9 to TRBJ2-5, with D perhaps matching TRBD2 (6 bases). The CDR3 totals 17 residues. CDR1 is SGDLS and CDR2 is YYNGEE in the germline V gene. Trimming removed 6 bases from V and 4 bases from J, with 25 bases in between.